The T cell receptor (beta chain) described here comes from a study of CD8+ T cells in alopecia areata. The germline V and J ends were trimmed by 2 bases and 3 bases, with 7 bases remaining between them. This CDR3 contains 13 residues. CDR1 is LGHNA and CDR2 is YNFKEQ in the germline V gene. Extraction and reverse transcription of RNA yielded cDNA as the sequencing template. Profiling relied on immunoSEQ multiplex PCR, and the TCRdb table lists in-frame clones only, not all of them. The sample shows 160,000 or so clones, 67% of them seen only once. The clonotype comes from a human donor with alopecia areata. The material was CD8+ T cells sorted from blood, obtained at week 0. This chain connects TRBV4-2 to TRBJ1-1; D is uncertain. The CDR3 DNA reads TGTGCCAGCAGCCAAAAAAGAGACACTGAAGCTTTCTTT. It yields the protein CASSQKRDTEAFF.